These 30 T cell receptor beta chains were all obtained from the same sample, sequenced in a study of Ad26.COV2.S vaccination and SARS-CoV-2 variants. Indicated treatment: 15 to 20 received Ad26.COV2.S at low or high dose, single or two shots; several received placebo; per-sample allocation not given. At day 63 after the first vaccine or placebo injection, samples were drawn. Only in-frame clones appear in the TCRdb table, and some are missing; sequencing was by immunoSEQ multiplex PCR. The sample has 250,000 to 300,000 clones, around 87% seen once. The sequenced sample was peripheral blood, obtained in a trial of Ad26.COV2.S vaccine versus placebo. These receptors were taken from a person between 18 and 65 years old who received the Ad26.COV2.S COVID-19 vaccine or a placebo.

This clone has a single count. Other DNA sequences of this sample code for an identical CDR3. V usage is TRBV5-1 and J usage is TRBJ1-4, with D unresolved. Germline V gene data show CDR1 as SGHRS and CDR2 as YFSETQ. V shed 0 bases and J shed 2 bases, with 5 bases lying between them. The CDR3 has 14 residues. CDR3 bases: TGCGCCAGCAGCTTGGAAGGTACTAATGAAAAACTGTTTTTT. Residues: CASSLEGTNEKLFF.

This chain links TRBV7-2 with TRBJ2-3, with 12 bases identical to TRBD1. Trimming at V came to 2 bases and at J to 4 bases, leaving 10 bases not matched to a gene. In germline, CDR1 is SGHTA, CDR2 FQGNSA. The CDR3 is 18 residues long. CDR3 in amino acids: CASSLWAGGQGAADTQYF. In nucleotides, the CDR3 is TGTGCCAGCAGCTTATGGGCGGGGGGACAGGGGGCAGCAGATACGCAGTATTTT.

V gene TRBV2 combines with J gene TRBJ1-5; a possible D gene is TRBD1 (5 bases). CDR3 length equals 16 residues. V was clipped by 2 bases and J by 1 base, with 12 bases between them. The germline V gene encodes CDR1 SNHLY and CDR2 FYNNEI. For the CDR3, the DNA is TGTGCCAGCAGTGAATTGGGCTGGGGCAGCAATCAGCCCCAGCATTTT. This sequence encodes CASSELGWGSNQPQHF. The full variable domain, rest sourced from reference TRBV2 and TRBJ1-5, is EPEVTQTPSHQVTQMGQEVILRCVPISNHLYFYWYRQILGQKVEFLVSFYNNEISEKSEIFDDQFSVERPDGSNFTLKIRSTKLEDSAMYFCASSELGWGSNQPQHFGDGTRLSIL.

The genes are TRBV5-6 and TRBJ1-3, with D uncertain. Germline-derived CDR1 and CDR2 are SGHDT and YYEEEE. CDR3 length: 15 amino acids. Trimming removed 1 base from V and 2 bases from J, with 10 bases in between. DNA of the CDR3: TGTGCCAGCAGCTTGTCGGGGATTCCTGGAAACACCATATATTTT. Residues: CASSLSGIPGNTIYF.

V is TRBV5-4 and J is TRBJ1-5; maybe TRBD1 (5 bases). Trimming cost V 0 bases and J 2 bases, with 9 bases left between them. The CDR3 length is 15 residues. Germline CDR1 is SGHNT and CDR2 is YYREEE (reference sequence). The CDR3 DNA is TGTGCCAGCAGCTTGGGTGGGGGACGCAATCAGCCCCAGCATTTT. Translation: CASSLGGGRNQPQHF.

The chain combines TRBV15 with TRBJ2-2; D call uncertain. This CDR3 contains 13 residues. The V and J ends lost 1 base and 5 bases respectively, with 5 bases between them. Per germline, CDR1 LNHNV and CDR2 YYDKDF (reference sequence). The CDR3, as DNA: TGTGCCACCAGCAGAGTCGGAACCGGGGAGCTGTTTTTT. As protein: CATSRVGTGELFF.

This chain connects TRBV29-1 to TRBJ1-3; D gene uncertain. Germline V gene sequence: CDR1 SQVTM, CDR2 ANQGSEA. The CDR3 has 11 residues. V lost 5 bases and J 4 bases, leaving 6 bases between the germline ends. The CDR3, as DNA: TGCAGCGTTACAGCCGGAAACACCATATATTTT. Protein sequence: CSVTAGNTIYF.

CDR3 protein: CASRRDWGGTEAFF. In DNA, the CDR3 is TGTGCCAGCAGGAGGGATTGGGGGGGCACTGAAGCTTTCTTT. The chain carries TRBV6-6 and TRBJ1-1; D is perhaps TRBD1 (5 bases). Germline-derived CDR1 and CDR2 are MNHNY and SVGAGI (reference sequence). The CDR3 is made up of 14 amino acids. The V end was cut by 6 bases, the J end by 4 bases, with 15 bases between.

The rearrangement joins TRBV4-2 to TRBJ1-6, with D hard to call. V dropped 0 bases and J dropped 7 bases, with 13 bases sitting between them. The CDR3 is 16 amino acids. Germline CDR1 LGHNA, CDR2 YNFKEQ. CDR3 nucleotide sequence: TGTGCCAGCAGCCAAGATCTACAGATTGGGAATTCACCCCTCCACTTT. It is translated as CASSQDLQIGNSPLHF.

V usage is TRBV7-6 and J usage is TRBJ2-1; 7 bases agree with TRBD2. Germline assignment: CDR1 SGHVS and CDR2 FNYEAQ. This CDR3 comprises 17 residues. The J segment lost 0 bases and the V segment lost 4 bases, leaving 9 bases of the junction unmatched. The CDR3 is CASSSSSGGSSYNEQFF. CDR3 DNA: TGTGCCAGCAGCTCTTCTAGCGGAGGGAGCTCCTACAATGAGCAGTTCTTC. Full variable domain (outside the CDR3, taken from reference TRBV7-6 and TRBJ2-1): GAGVSQSPRYKVTKRGQDVALRCDPISGHVSLYWYRQALGQGPEFLTYFNYEAQQDKSGLPNDRFSAERPEGSISTLTIQRTEQRDSAMYRCASSSSSGGSSYNEQFFGPGTRLTVL.

The CDR3 bases are TGTGCCATCAAGGGGAGAGATGAAGCTTTCTTT. Its protein is CAIKGRDEAFF. The chain couples TRBV10-3 to TRBJ1-1, with D maybe TRBD1 (5 bases). Germline assignment: CDR1 ENHRY and CDR2 SYGVKD. Trimming stripped 7 bases from V and 7 bases from J, with 10 bases between. CDR3 length: 11 residues.

The rearrangement uses TRBV19 and TRBJ1-2; D remains unclear. Germline CDR1 is LNHDA and CDR2 is SQIVND (reference sequence). V was clipped by 0 bases and J by 8 bases, with 16 bases between them. The CDR3 is made up of 15 amino acids. CDR3 in amino acids: CASSIDPQTSRGYTF. The CDR3, as DNA: TGTGCCAGTAGTATAGATCCTCAGACGTCGAGAGGCTACACCTTC.

This chain uses TRBV18 with TRBJ2-3; TRBD1 matches at 7 bases. Germline CDR1 is KGHSH and CDR2 is LQKENI. The CDR3 has 14 amino acids. The trim removed 3 bases at V and 4 bases at J, leaving 4 bases unmatched. In DNA, the CDR3 is TGTGCCAGCTCACCCGGGACAGCCCCAGATACGCAGTATTTT. Protein sequence: CASSPGTAPDTQYF.

J is TRBJ2-7 and V is TRBV11-2, with 9 bases that match TRBD2. The germline CDR1 and CDR2 sequences are SGHAT and FQNNGV. After removal of 5 bases from V and 4 bases from J, the junction contained 9 bases not matched to a gene. This CDR3 has 15 amino acids. CDR3 loop: CASSPLSGSFYEQYF. The CDR3 DNA sequence: TGTGCCAGCAGCCCACTTAGCGGGAGTTTTTACGAGCAGTACTTC. Variable domain in full (rest from reference TRBV11-2 and TRBJ2-7): EAGVAQSPRYKIIEKRQSVAFWCNPISGHATLYWYQQILGQGPKLLIQFQNNGVVDDSQLPKDRFSAERLKGVDSTLKIQPAKLEDSAVYLCASSPLSGSFYEQYFGPGTRLTVT.

This clone was observed a handful of times. This chain links TRBV7-2 with TRBJ2-7, with no clear D. V lost 4 bases to trimming and J lost 2 bases, with 9 bases between them. The germline V gene has CDR1 SGHTA and CDR2 FQGNSA. The CDR3 sequence is 13 residues long. The CDR3 nucleotides are TGTGCCAGCAGCTCGGACGGTACCTACGAGCAGTACTTC. This codes for CASSSDGTYEQYF.

The gene calls are TRBV5-1 and TRBJ2-7, with 8 bases lining up with TRBD2. This CDR3 contains 18 residues. The J segment lost 4 bases and the V segment lost 4 bases, leaving 19 bases of the junction unmatched. Germline assignment: CDR1 SGHRS and CDR2 YFSETQ. The CDR3 DNA sequence: TGCGCCAGCAGCCCACCAAGCGGGAGTGGTCCCCACGTGTACGAGCAGTACTTC. Encoded protein: CASSPPSGSGPHVYEQYF.

The chain carries TRBV30 and TRBJ1-1; 8 nucleotides agree with TRBD1. This CDR3 contains 14 residues. Trimming took 4 bases from V and 7 from J; bases not matched to a gene: 11. The germline CDR1 and CDR2 sequences are GTSNPN and SVGIG (reference sequence). The CDR3 here is CAWNKNRGRDEAFF. CDR3 nucleotides: TGTGCCTGGAATAAGAACAGGGGGAGGGATGAAGCTTTCTTT.

V is TRBV28 and J is TRBJ1-5, with D unclear. V was pared by 7 bases and J by 7 bases, with 14 bases between. The CDR3 runs to 13 residues. The germline V gene has CDR1 MDHEN and CDR2 SYDVKM. In DNA, the CDR3 is TGTGCCAGCACGTGGGATCCACGGCAGCCCCAGCATTTT. Encoded protein: CASTWDPRQPQHF.

V and J are TRBV11-2 and TRBJ2-7, with TRBD1 as a possible D gene (5 bases). The CDR3 is made up of 12 amino acids. Per the germline V gene, CDR1 is SGHAT and CDR2 is FQNNGV. Trimming removed 0 bases from V and 10 bases from J, with 10 bases in between. The CDR3 DNA reads TGTGCCAGCAGCTTAGATACGACAGATCAGTACTTC. It is translated as CASSLDTTDQYF.

This clone has just a few counts. J is TRBJ2-1 and V is TRBV19; TRBD2 matches at 8 bases. The CDR3 contains 13 residues. The J segment lost 6 bases and the V segment lost 6 bases, leaving 4 bases of the junction unmatched. The germline gives CDR1 LNHDA, CDR2 SQIVND (reference sequence). CDR3 amino acids: CASSHGGANEQFF. The DNA for the CDR3 is TGTGCCAGTAGCCACGGGGGGGCCAATGAGCAGTTCTTC.

This chain links TRBV19 with TRBJ1-5; 11 bases are a match to TRBD1. V lost 7 bases and J lost 6; bases outside the gene matches: 14. This CDR3 region has 17 residues. Germline CDR1 and CDR2: LNHDA and SQIVND (reference sequence). The CDR3 spells CASTRADGQGATQPQHF. The CDR3, as DNA: TGTGCCAGTACCCGAGCCGACGGACAGGGGGCTACTCAGCCCCAGCATTTT.

CDR3 sequence reads: CASSGTRTSTDTQYF. The CDR3 DNA follows: TGTGCCAGCAGTGGGACTAGAACTAGCACAGATACGCAGTATTTT. V is TRBV2 and J is TRBJ2-3; 7 nucleotides match TRBD2. V dropped 4 bases and J dropped 0; count of bases not matched to a gene: 4. The CDR3 runs to 15 residues. Per germline, CDR1 SNHLY and CDR2 FYNNEI.

V and J are TRBV7-8 and TRBJ2-7; D might be TRBD1 (6 bases). V dropped 1 base and J dropped 4 bases, with 17 bases sitting between them. This CDR3 comprises 16 residues. Germline V gene sequence: CDR1 SGHVS, CDR2 FQNEAQ. Here the CDR3 reads CASSLGRTVLPYEQYF. The CDR3 DNA sequence: TGTGCCAGCAGCTTAGGCAGGACAGTACTTCCTTACGAGCAGTACTTC.

This clone was detected once. This chain uses TRBV6-5 with TRBJ2-1; D is perhaps TRBD2 (6 bases). Trimming cost V 3 bases and J 7 bases, with 16 bases left between them. CDR3 length equals 15 residues. Germline assignment: CDR1 MNHEY and CDR2 SVGAGI. The CDR3 sequence is CASSYNRLVENEQFF. The DNA for the CDR3 is TGTGCCAGCAGTTATAACAGACTAGTTGAAAATGAGCAGTTCTTC.

The chain employs TRBV9 and TRBJ2-1; D possibly uses TRBD1 or TRBD2 (6 bases each). This CDR3 has 15 residues. Trimming took 3 bases from V and 1 from J, leaving 11 bases between them. The V gene's germline CDR1 is SGDLS and CDR2 YYNGEE. The CDR3 region is CASSAGGGSYNEQFF. DNA of the CDR3: TGTGCCAGCAGCGCCGGGGGCGGGTCCTACAATGAGCAGTTCTTC.

J is TRBJ2-1 and V is TRBV7-9, with D possibly TRBD2 on 5 matching bases. The CDR3 spans 11 residues. Germline assignment: CDR1 SEHNR and CDR2 FQNEAQ (reference sequence). Trimming took 1 base from V and 12 from J, leaving 7 bases between them. The CDR3 nucleotides read TGTGCCAGCAGCTTAGTTCGGGGGCAGTTCTTC. The encoded protein is CASSLVRGQFF.

The CDR3 nucleotides read TGCGCCAGCAGCTGGGGGACAGCAGTACAAGAGACCCAGTACTTC. Its protein product is CASSWGTAVQETQYF. The chain joins TRBV5-1 to TRBJ2-5; 7 bases are shared with TRBD1. This CDR3 comprises 15 residues. Losses at the gene ends were 3 bases for V and 2 bases for J; bases not matched to a gene: 7. Germline V gene lookup returns CDR1 SGHRS and CDR2 YFSETQ.

The V call is TRBV5-1, the J call TRBJ2-3; maybe TRBD1 (5 bases). Germline V CDR1 and CDR2: SGHRS, YFSETQ. Trimming left V 0 bases short and J 4 bases short, with 9 bases between. This CDR3 is built from 14 residues. The CDR3 DNA sequence: TGCGCCAGCAGCTTGGAACAGGTCTCAGATACGCAGTATTTT. It codes for CASSLEQVSDTQYF. The whole variable domain, remainder taken from reference TRBV5-1 and TRBJ2-3, is KAGVTQTPRYLIKTRGQQVTLSCSPISGHRSVSWYQQTPGQGLQFLFEYFSETQRNKGNFPGRFSGRQFSNSRSEMNVSTLELGDSALYLCASSLEQVSDTQYFGPGTRLTVL.

This chain joins TRBV6-5 and TRBJ1-6; TRBD1 matches at 8 bases. This CDR3 region has 15 residues. Trimming at V came to 4 bases and at J to 9 bases, leaving 8 bases not matched to a gene. Germline V lookup: CDR1 MNHEY, CDR2 SVGAGI. The CDR3 DNA reads TGTGCCAGCAGTTCTGATACAGGGGGAGGTTCACCCCTCCACTTT. Translation: CASSSDTGGGSPLHF.

J is TRBJ2-3 and V is TRBV5-1, with TRBD1 matching over 9 bases. CDR1 is SGHRS, CDR2 YFSETQ, per germline. The V and J ends lost 4 bases and 3 bases, in that order; junction bases with no gene match: 6. This CDR3 spans 15 amino acids. The CDR3 DNA reads TGCGCCAGCAGCCAGACAGGGGGAAGGACAGATACGCAGTATTTT. Amino acids: CASSQTGGRTDTQYF.